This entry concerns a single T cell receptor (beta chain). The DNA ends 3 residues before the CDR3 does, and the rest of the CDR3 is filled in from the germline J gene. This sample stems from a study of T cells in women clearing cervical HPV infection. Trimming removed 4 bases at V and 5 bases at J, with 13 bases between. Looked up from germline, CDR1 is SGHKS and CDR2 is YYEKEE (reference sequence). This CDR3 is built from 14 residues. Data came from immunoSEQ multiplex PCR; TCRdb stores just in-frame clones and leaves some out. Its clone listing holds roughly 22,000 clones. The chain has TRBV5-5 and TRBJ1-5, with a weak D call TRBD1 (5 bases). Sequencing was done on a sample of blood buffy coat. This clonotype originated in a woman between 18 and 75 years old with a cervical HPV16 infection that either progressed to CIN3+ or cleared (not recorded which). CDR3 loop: CASSPVTGDQPQHF. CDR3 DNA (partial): TGTGCCAGCAGCCCGGTCACGGGGGATCAGCCC.